This is a list of T cell receptor beta chains from one sample in a study of cytomegalovirus exposure and HLA in healthy donors. TCRdb's table, derived via immunoSEQ multiplex PCR, lists solely in-frame clones and lacks some. The sample consists of about 60,000 clones, about 88% of them appearing once. Sample: PBMCs. The receptor set was obtained from a man aged 18 to 29 in good health and CMV-seronegative. The CDR3 runs from the conserved cysteine through the conserved F or W. A D gene is named only where the DNA matches it firmly. Where a row states a size, it is once, few, many or the class of an expanded clone; other rows omit it.

J gene: TRBJ2-7
D gene: TRBD1
V gene: TRBV5-1
clone size: once
CDR3 protein: CASSLDRGSLREQYF
CDR3 DNA: TGCGCCAGCAGCTTGGACAGGGGGTCTCTGCGGGAGCAGTACTTC

J gene: TRBJ2-1
D gene: .
V gene: TRBV6-4
clone size: .
CDR3 protein: CASSDRVASYNEQFF
CDR3 DNA: TGTGCCAGCAGCGATCGGGTTGCCTCCTACAATGAGCAGTTCTTC

J gene: TRBJ2-7
D gene: .
V gene: TRBV5-6
clone size: .
CDR3 protein: CASSFGTQSYEQYF
CDR3 DNA: TGTGCCAGCAGCTTCGGGACACAATCCTACGAGCAGTACTTC

J gene: TRBJ2-7
D gene: .
V gene: TRBV7-9
clone size: few
CDR3 protein: CASSPLGQGSYEQYF
CDR3 DNA: TGTGCCAGCAGCCCCTTGGGGCAGGGGTCCTACGAGCAGTACTTC

J gene: TRBJ2-7
D gene: .
V gene: TRBV4-3
clone size: .
CDR3 protein: CASSHGHSYEQYF
CDR3 DNA: TGCGCCAGCAGCCACGGACACTCCTACGAGCAGTACTTC

J gene: TRBJ2-7
D gene: TRBD2
V gene: TRBV6-1
clone size: .
CDR3 protein: CASSEGFAGGREQYF
CDR3 DNA: TGTGCCAGCAGTGAAGGTTTTGCGGGAGGACGGGAGCAGTACTTC

J gene: TRBJ2-7
D gene: TRBD1
V gene: TRBV5-1
clone size: .
CDR3 protein: CASSLEPGQIQYEQYF
CDR3 DNA: TGCGCCAGCAGCTTGGAGCCGGGACAGATCCAATACGAGCAGTACTTC

J gene: TRBJ2-7
D gene: .
V gene: TRBV28
clone size: .
CDR3 protein: CASSPPSGRYEQYF
CDR3 DNA: TGTGCCAGCAGCCCACCCAGTGGGAGATACGAGCAGTACTTC

J gene: TRBJ2-7
D gene: TRBD1
V gene: TRBV5-6
clone size: .
CDR3 protein: CASSNLGDRYYEQYF
CDR3 DNA: TGTGCCAGCAGCAATCTCGGGGACAGATACTACGAGCAGTACTTC

J gene: TRBJ2-7
D gene: .
V gene: TRBV4-1
clone size: .
CDR3 protein: CATSSLGTPFTEQYF
CDR3 DNA: TGCGCCACCTCGTCACTCGGGACTCCATTCACCGAGCAGTACTTC

J gene: TRBJ2-7
D gene: TRBD2
V gene: TRBV6-1
clone size: .
CDR3 protein: CASSESRLAGVYEQYF
CDR3 DNA: TGTGCCAGCAGTGAATCTCGACTAGCGGGCGTTTACGAGCAGTACTTC

J gene: TRBJ2-7
D gene: .
V gene: TRBV19
clone size: .
CDR3 protein: CATRDTSSYEQYF
CDR3 DNA: TGTGCCACCCGGGACACGAGCTCCTACGAGCAGTACTTC

J gene: TRBJ1-1
D gene: .
V gene: TRBV5-1
clone size: .
CDR3 protein: CASGRGDVSRNTEAFF
CDR3 DNA: TGCGCCAGCGGCCGGGGAGACGTAAGTCGAAACACTGAAGCTTTCTTT

J gene: TRBJ2-7
D gene: TRBD2
V gene: TRBV7-9
clone size: few
CDR3 protein: CASSLDGTSGYEQYF
CDR3 DNA: TGTGCCAGCAGCTTAGATGGGACTAGCGGCTACGAGCAGTACTTC

J gene: TRBJ2-3
D gene: TRBD2
V gene: TRBV27
clone size: .
CDR3 protein: CASRRAGGDTQYF
CDR3 DNA: TGTGCCAGCAGGAGGGCGGGAGGTGATACGCAGTATTTT

J gene: TRBJ1-2
D gene: .
V gene: TRBV10-3
clone size: once
CDR3 protein: CAISLRGPIYGYTF
CDR3 DNA: TGTGCCATCAGTTTACGAGGCCCAATCTATGGCTACACCTTC

J gene: TRBJ2-7
D gene: .
V gene: TRBV11-3
clone size: .
CDR3 protein: CASSLAGQGSYEQYF
CDR3 DNA: TGTGCCAGCAGCTTAGCGGGCCAGGGTTCCTACGAGCAGTACTTC

J gene: TRBJ1-4
D gene: .
V gene: TRBV7-8
clone size: .
CDR3 protein: CASSTQGTTNEKLFF
CDR3 DNA: TGTGCCAGCAGCACCCAGGGTACAACTAATGAAAAACTGTTTTTT

J gene: TRBJ1-1
D gene: .
V gene: TRBV6-5
clone size: .
CDR3 protein: CASSNFGTEAFF
CDR3 DNA: TGTGCCAGCAGTAACTTCGGCACTGAAGCTTTCTTT

J gene: TRBJ1-2
D gene: TRBD1
V gene: TRBV9
clone size: once
CDR3 protein: CASSFLEAGQGLYGYTF
CDR3 DNA: TGTGCCAGCAGCTTCTTAGAGGCTGGACAGGGTCTATATGGCTACACCTTC

J gene: TRBJ2-3
D gene: TRBD2
V gene: TRBV18
clone size: .
CDR3 protein: CASSSNRREVTDTQYF
CDR3 DNA: TGTGCCAGCTCATCTAACCGGCGGGAGGTCACAGATACGCAGTATTTT

J gene: TRBJ2-7
D gene: .
V gene: TRBV4-3
clone size: .
CDR3 protein: CASSQDHGARRDYEQYF
CDR3 DNA: TGCGCCAGCAGCCAAGATCATGGGGCCAGACGAGACTACGAGCAGTACTTC

J gene: TRBJ2-7
D gene: .
V gene: TRBV5-1
clone size: .
CDR3 protein: CASSLDISYEQYF
CDR3 DNA: TGCGCCAGCAGCTTGGACATTTCCTACGAGCAGTACTTC